One sample yielded the 20 T cell receptor beta chains listed below, sequenced in a study of naive and memory T cell subsets. The beta constant-region primer was an equimolar mix of two oligonucleotides covering TRBC1 and TRBC2. The ligated cDNA underwent four PCR rounds using SP2 and nested alpha and beta constant-region primers. MiXCR, run by TCRdb on the UMI-ligation and nested PCR reads, gives a single entry per CDR3 protein. This table holds about 23,000 distinct CDR3 sequences, around 10% found once. Material for sequencing was central memory CD8+ T cells from blood. The receptors derive from a human donor in good health.

The chain links TRBV6-5 to TRBJ1-5; unclear D gene. V shed 0 bases and J shed 4 bases, with 4 bases lying between them. The CDR3 is 13 amino acids. Germline V lookup: CDR1 MNHEY, CDR2 SVGAGI. CDR3 nucleotides: TGTGCCAGCAGTTACTCGGTGAATCAGCCCCAGCATTTT. Translated: CASSYSVNQPQHF.

By share of the sample, this clonotype is medium-sized. The chain is built from TRBV6-2 or TRBV6-3 and TRBJ1-5; D might be TRBD1 (5 bases). The CDR3 extends over 14 amino acids. V was pared by 6 bases and J by 5 bases, with 14 bases between. The germline V gene encodes CDR1 MNHEY and CDR2 SVGEGT. The CDR3 here is CASSTGTDHQPQHF. Written as DNA, the CDR3 is TGTGCCAGCAGCACCGGGACGGATCATCAGCCCCAGCATTTT.

This clonotype was found a few times. The rearrangement joins TRBV29-1 to TRBJ1-2, with D hard to call. The germline V gene has CDR1 SQVTM and CDR2 ANQGSEA. The germline V and J ends were trimmed by 2 bases and 4 bases, with 23 bases remaining between them. This CDR3 is 17 amino acids long. DNA of the CDR3: TGCAGCGTTGAAAAGGAGCCGTCCTCCCACGGGTTCTATGGCTACACCTTC. As protein: CSVEKEPSSHGFYGYTF.

This clonotype came up many times. V usage is TRBV7-9 and J usage is TRBJ2-7; 9 bases align to TRBD2. Germline trimming cut 11 bases from V and 4 bases from J; bases unmatched to any gene: 6. The CDR3 loop spans 12 amino acids. Germline assignment: CDR1 SEHNR and CDR2 FQNEAQ (reference sequence). CDR3 DNA: TGTGCCGGGGGGACTAGCCGGTACGAGCAGTACTTC. It specifies CAGGTSRYEQYF.

This clonotype has a count of ten or more. The J gene is TRBJ2-3, the V gene TRBV12-2; the table assigns TRBD2, which was not confirmed against the DNA. TRBV12-2 is classified as a pseudogene. The CDR3 spans 21 residues. CDR3 amino acids: CASRLAHRPSGIEWDGDTQYF. Written as DNA, the CDR3 is TGTGCAAGTCGCTTAGCGCACCGACCTAGCGGGATTGAATGGGATGGAGATACGCAGTATTTT.

This chain links TRBV7-6 with TRBJ2-7; no firm D call. The V end lost 5 bases, the J end lost 2 bases, and 13 bases lay between the germline ends. The CDR3 extends over 14 amino acids. Germline CDR1 is SGHVS and CDR2 is FNYEAQ. CDR3 loop: CASSPLPGAYEQYF. The CDR3 DNA is TGTGCCAGCAGCCCCCTCCCCGGAGCCTACGAGCAGTACTTC.

This clonotype was found a few times. The chain recombines TRBV2 with TRBJ2-2, with D unresolved. The V end lost 3 bases, the J end lost 2 bases, and 13 bases lay between the germline ends. Per the germline V gene, CDR1 is SNHLY and CDR2 is FYNNEI. This CDR3 region has 16 residues. CDR3 DNA sequence: TGTGCCAGCAGTGATTTGTTTGGGATTAACACCGGGGAGCTGTTTTTT. Its protein is CASSDLFGINTGELFF.

The J gene is TRBJ2-5, the V gene TRBV5-1; perhaps TRBD1 as D (5 bases). This CDR3 has 15 residues. Germline CDR1 SGHRS, CDR2 YFSETQ. The V end lost 4 bases, the J end lost 2 bases, and 15 bases lay between the germline ends. CDR3 in amino acids: CASSPAVQGQETQYF. CDR3 sequence (DNA): TGCGCCAGCAGCCCGGCAGTCCAGGGTCAAGAGACCCAGTACTTC.

This clonotype was detected many times. This chain uses TRBV14 with TRBJ1-3; unclear D gene. Germline CDR1 is SGHDN and CDR2 is FVKESK. Trimming shortened V by 1 base and J by 0 bases, and 10 bases separated the two germline ends. The CDR3 spans 16 residues. This chain's CDR3 is CASSQGSPSSGNTIYF. Here the CDR3 DNA reads TGTGCCAGCAGCCAAGGTTCTCCGAGCTCTGGAAACACCATATATTTT.

This clonotype was counted many times. The chain joins TRBV6-4 to TRBJ2-1; 8 positions match TRBD2. This CDR3 spans 15 amino acids. V lost 0 bases to trimming and J lost 6 bases; unmatched junction nucleotides: 4. CDR1 MRHNA and CDR2 SNTAGT come from the germline V gene. CDR3 sequence (DNA): TGTGCCAGCAGTGACTCAGCGGGAGCGGGCAATGAGCAGTTCTTC. Translation gives CASSDSAGAGNEQFF.

This clonotype was found a few times. CDR3 bases: TGTGCCAGCAGCTTAGCGGAGGGGACCTACGAGCAGTACTTC. Translating gives CASSLAEGTYEQYF. The gene calls are TRBV7-6 and TRBJ2-7; D might be TRBD2 (6 bases). This CDR3 comprises 14 residues. V was shortened by 0 bases and J by 2 bases, with 8 bases between the two germline ends. Germline V gene sequence: CDR1 SGHVS, CDR2 FNYEAQ.

In this sample, this clonotype turned up a few times. The chain uses TRBV4-3 and TRBJ2-3; 9 bases fit TRBD2. The germline V gene has CDR1 LGHNA and CDR2 YSLEER. The CDR3 has 16 amino acids. After removal of 4 bases from V and 1 base from J, the junction contained 6 bases not matched to a gene. CDR3: CASSPRTSDGTDTQYF. Here the CDR3 DNA reads TGCGCCAGCAGCCCCAGGACTAGCGATGGCACAGATACGCAGTATTTT.

The table lists this clonotype with a few counts. The genes are TRBV20-1 and TRBJ2-5, with 8 bases identical to TRBD2. Trimming cost V 0 bases and J 5 bases; bases outside gene matches: 8. The CDR3 is 15 residues long. Germline loops: CDR1 DFQATT, CDR2 SNEGSKA (reference sequence). CDR3 loop: CSARDVGRATETQYF. The CDR3 DNA follows: TGCAGTGCTAGAGATGTCGGGAGGGCCACCGAGACCCAGTACTTC.

This clonotype appeared many times. The CDR3 loop is CATSDQGSDTGELFF. The CDR3 DNA sequence: TGTGCCACCAGTGATCAGGGGTCCGACACCGGGGAGCTGTTTTTT. The chain employs TRBV24-1 and TRBJ2-2; D might be TRBD1 (6 bases). Trimming took 3 bases from V and 3 from J, leaving 10 bases between them. The CDR3 is made up of 15 amino acids. Germline V gene lookup returns CDR1 KGHDR and CDR2 SFDVKD.

V is TRBV25-1 and J is TRBJ1-6, with 8 bases matching TRBD1. Looked up from germline, CDR1 is MGHDK and CDR2 is SYGVNS. This CDR3 contains 17 residues. The V segment lost 6 bases and the J segment 6 bases; nucleotides outside the gene matches: 13. CDR3 nucleotide sequence: TGTGCCAGCAGCCCCGGGAGCAGGGGGCCTCCTAATTCACCCCTCCACTTT. Translation gives CASSPGSRGPPNSPLHF.

This clonotype appeared a few times. J is TRBJ2-3 and V is TRBV7-6, with D tentatively TRBD2 (5 bases). Germline V CDR1 and CDR2: SGHVS, FNYEAQ. This CDR3 is 12 amino acids long. Trimming removed 5 bases from V and 5 bases from J, with 8 bases in between. The CDR3 region is CASSPGGDTQYF. The CDR3 DNA reads as TGTGCCAGCAGCCCCGGAGGAGATACGCAGTATTTT.

Here the CDR3 reads CASSSAGGVGNTIYF. Written as DNA, the CDR3 is TGTGCCAGCAGTTCTGCGGGGGGAGTTGGAAACACCATATATTTT. The rearrangement joins TRBV12-3 or TRBV12-4 to TRBJ1-3, with D possibly being TRBD1 (5 bases). The ends were cut back, 4 bases at V and 3 bases at J, with 13 bases in the middle. The CDR3 spans 15 residues.

This clonotype showed up many times. The chain links TRBV5-1 to TRBJ2-1, with D unresolved. This CDR3 has 17 amino acids. Trimming took off 0 bases at V and 1 base at J, with 14 bases between the two ends. CDR1 and CDR2 (germline): SGHRS, YFSETQ. The CDR3 loop reads CASSLASTPGSYNEQFF. Here the CDR3 DNA reads TGCGCCAGCAGCTTGGCCTCGACTCCAGGATCCTACAATGAGCAGTTCTTC.

This clonotype was observed a few times. The genes are TRBV4-3 and TRBJ1-1; the match to TRBD1 covers 9 bases. The V gene's germline CDR1 is LGHNA and CDR2 YSLEER. The CDR3 runs to 18 residues. V lost 0 bases to trimming and J lost 2 bases; unmatched junction nucleotides: 10. This CDR3 is CASSQDALTGGDNTEAFF. The CDR3 coding sequence is TGCGCCAGCAGCCAAGATGCCCTTACAGGGGGCGACAACACTGAAGCTTTCTTT.

This clonotype has a handful of counts. The CDR3 DNA reads as TGCAGTGCTAGAGATGTTGCTAGCGGGACCTACGAGCAGTACTTC. This codes for CSARDVASGTYEQYF. The V call is TRBV20-1, the J call TRBJ2-7, with TRBD2 matching over 9 bases. Trimming took 0 bases from V and 2 from J; bases not matched to a gene: 5. This CDR3 is built from 15 residues. The germline CDR1 and CDR2 sequences are DFQATT and SNEGSKA (reference sequence).